This T cell receptor beta chain was captured by sequencing in a study of blood T cell repertoires in COVID-19. Sequenced by immunoSEQ multiplex PCR; TCRdb stores in-frame clones only, minus some. Among around 200,000 clones listed, 84% were seen once. Germline V gene data show CDR1 as LNHDA and CDR2 as SQIVND (reference sequence). This CDR3 is 15 amino acids long. V gave up 6 bases and J gave up 9 bases; unmatched junction bases: 13. What was sequenced was peripheral blood. The clonotype originates from a human donor in a cohort sampled during active COVID-19. The chain couples TRBV19 to TRBJ2-5, with 10 positions matching TRBD2. Here the CDR3 reads CASRGASGGLMPQYF. The CDR3 bases are TGTGCCAGTAGGGGGGCTAGCGGGGGTTTGATGCCCCAGTACTTC.